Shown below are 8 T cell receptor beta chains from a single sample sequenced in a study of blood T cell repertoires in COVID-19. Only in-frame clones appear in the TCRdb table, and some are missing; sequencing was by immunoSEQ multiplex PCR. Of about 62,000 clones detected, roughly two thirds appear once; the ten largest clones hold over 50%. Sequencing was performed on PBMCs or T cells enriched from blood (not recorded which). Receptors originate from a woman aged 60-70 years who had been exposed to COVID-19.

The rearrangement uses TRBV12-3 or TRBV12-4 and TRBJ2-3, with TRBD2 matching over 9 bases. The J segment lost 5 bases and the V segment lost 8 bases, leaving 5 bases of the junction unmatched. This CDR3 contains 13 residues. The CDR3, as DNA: TGTGCCAGCTTAGCGGGAGAACTAGATACGCAGTATTTT. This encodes CASLAGELDTQYF.

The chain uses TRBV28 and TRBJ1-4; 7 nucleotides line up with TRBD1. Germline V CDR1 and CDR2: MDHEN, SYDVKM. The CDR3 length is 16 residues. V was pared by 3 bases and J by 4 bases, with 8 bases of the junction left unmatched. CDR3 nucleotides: TGTGCCAGCAGTTTTTCGGCGGACAGGATTAATGAAAAACTGTTTTTT. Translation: CASSFSADRINEKLFF.

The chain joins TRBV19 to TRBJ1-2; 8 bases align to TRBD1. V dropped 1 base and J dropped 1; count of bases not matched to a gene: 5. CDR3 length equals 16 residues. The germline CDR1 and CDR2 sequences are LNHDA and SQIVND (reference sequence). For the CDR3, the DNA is TGTGCCAGTAGTATAGGTTGGGACAGGATTAACTATGGCTACACCTTC. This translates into CASSIGWDRINYGYTF. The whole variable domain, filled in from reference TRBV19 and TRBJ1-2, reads DGGITQSPKYLFRKEGQNVTLSCEQNLNHDAMYWYRQDPGQGLRLIYYSQIVNDFQKGDIAEGYSVSREKKESFPLTVTSAQKNPTAFYLCASSIGWDRINYGYTFGSGTRLTVV.

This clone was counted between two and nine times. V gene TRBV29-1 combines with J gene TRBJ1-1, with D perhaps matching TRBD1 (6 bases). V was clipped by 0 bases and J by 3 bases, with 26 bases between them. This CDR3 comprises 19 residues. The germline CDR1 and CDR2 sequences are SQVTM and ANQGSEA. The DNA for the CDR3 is TGCAGCGTTGAAGATGACAGGCTAGACAGACTGACGAGGGACACTGAAGCTTTCTTT. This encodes CSVEDDRLDRLTRDTEAFF.

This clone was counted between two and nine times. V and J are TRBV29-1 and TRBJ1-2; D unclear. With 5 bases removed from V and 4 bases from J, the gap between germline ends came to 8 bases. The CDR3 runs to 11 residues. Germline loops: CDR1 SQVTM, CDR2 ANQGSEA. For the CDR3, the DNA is TGCAGCGTTTTGAGTGGCTATGGCTACACCTTC. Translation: CSVLSGYGYTF.

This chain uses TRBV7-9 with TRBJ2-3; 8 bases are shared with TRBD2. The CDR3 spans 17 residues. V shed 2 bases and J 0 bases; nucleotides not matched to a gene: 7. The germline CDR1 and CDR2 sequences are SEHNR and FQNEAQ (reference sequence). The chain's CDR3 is CASSLRPAGGSTDTQYF. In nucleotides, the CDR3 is TGTGCCAGCAGCTTACGGCCTGCGGGGGGTAGCACAGATACGCAGTATTTT. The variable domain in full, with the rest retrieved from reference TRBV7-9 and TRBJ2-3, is DTGVSQNPRHKITKRGQNVTFRCDPISEHNRLYWYRQTLGQGPEFLTYFQNEAQLEKSRLLSDRFSAERPKGSFSTLEIQRTEQGDSAMYLCASSLRPAGGSTDTQYFGPGTRLTVL.

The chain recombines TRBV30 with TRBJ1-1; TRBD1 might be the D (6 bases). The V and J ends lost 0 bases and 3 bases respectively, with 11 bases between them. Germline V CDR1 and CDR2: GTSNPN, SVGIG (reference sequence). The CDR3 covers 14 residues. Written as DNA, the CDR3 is TGTGCCTGGAGTGTCTCTCACAGGGACACTGAAGCTTTCTTT. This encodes CAWSVSHRDTEAFF. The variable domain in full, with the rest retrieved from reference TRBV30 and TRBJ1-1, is SQTIHQWPATLVQPVGSPLSLECTVEGTSNPNLYWYRQAAGRGLQLLFYSVGIGQISSEVPQNLSASRPQDRQFILSSKKLLLSDSGFYLCAWSVSHRDTEAFFGQGTRLTVV.

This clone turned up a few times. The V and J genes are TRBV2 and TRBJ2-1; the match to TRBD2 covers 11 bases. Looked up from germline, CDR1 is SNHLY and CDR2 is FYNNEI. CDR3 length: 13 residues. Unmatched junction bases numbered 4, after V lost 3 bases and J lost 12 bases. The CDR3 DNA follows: TGTGCCAGCAGTGATAGCGGGGGGGCGACGCAGTTCTTC. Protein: CASSDSGGATQFF.